The source of this T cell receptor (beta chain) is a study of blood T cell repertoires in COVID-19. For the study at large: PBMCs, B-cell-depleted T cells, or T cells provided the cDNA or gDNA that made up the material.

V dropped 6 bases and J dropped 4; count of bases not matched to a gene: 8. Germline assignment: CDR1 MNHEY and CDR2 SVGAGI. The CDR3 covers 15 residues. Profiling relied on immunoSEQ multiplex PCR, and the TCRdb table lists in-frame clones only, not all of them. The table includes 300,000 or so clones, around 86% detected once. Sequenced: peripheral blood. The chain recombines TRBV6-5 with TRBJ2-1; 8 nucleotides match TRBD2. This sequence originates from a man aged 70-80 years with acute or convalescent COVID-19. The CDR3: CASSATSGPYNEQFF. In DNA form, the CDR3 reads TGTGCCAGCAGCGCCACTAGCGGACCGTACAATGAGCAGTTCTTC.